Reported below is one TCR beta chain. The antigen is unknown. Germline CDR1 is LGHNA and CDR2 is YNFKEQ. This CDR3 spans 14 amino acids. V was cut by 5 bases and J by 1 base, with 11 bases left in between. This sample is part of a study of cytomegalovirus exposure and HLA in healthy donors. The PCR made use of 60 Vbeta and 13 Jbeta primers. In the study's own analysis: In a later analysis, of roughly 83 million unique beta chains, roughly 10 million appeared in at least two donors. Profiling relied on immunoSEQ multiplex PCR, and the TCRdb table lists in-frame clones only, not all of them. V and J calls and clone size are as listed in that table; D and trimming were resolved from the DNA. The sample gives around 67,000 clones, 65% to 70% of which show up once; around 2% is in the top ten. Points from the study as a whole: Later analysis suggested most CMV-associated TCR beta chains were HLA-restricted. Indistinguishable V segments such as TRBV6-2 and TRBV6-3 were excluded.

The source is a woman under 40 in good health and CMV-seronegative. Sequenced sample: PBMCs. The chain carries TRBV4-2 and TRBJ1-1, with D unresolved. CDR3 loop: CASSLSVTNTEAFF. CDR3 DNA: TGTGCCAGCAGCTTGAGCGTTACGAACACTGAAGCTTTCTTT.